The sequence of this T cell receptor (beta chain) was determined in a study of blood T cell repertoires in COVID-19. Across the study: Sites across the United States, Italy and Spain contributed samples from acute and convalescent COVID-19. PBMCs, B-cell-depleted T cells, or T cells were the source of the cDNA or gDNA that made up the material.

Per the study methods: Nucleated cell number was recorded as an estimate derived from reference gene primer amplification. Only in-frame clones appear in the TCRdb table, and some are missing; sequencing was by immunoSEQ multiplex PCR. The V and J calls and clone size come from that table; D and trimming were worked out from the DNA. The sample carries roughly 160,000 clones, approximately 79% recorded once. V was pared by 8 bases and J by 0 bases, with 14 bases between. Germline lookup yields CDR1 LNHDA and CDR2 SQIVND (reference sequence). The CDR3 is 14 amino acids. The sequence was collected from a woman of 80 years or more with acute or convalescent COVID-19. The sample taken for sequencing was peripheral blood. The rearrangement joins TRBV19 to TRBJ2-7; TRBD1 is a possible D gene (6 bases). In DNA form, the CDR3 reads TGTGCCAGTTCTCGCAGGGACATCTCCTACGAGCAGTACTTC. Its translation: CASSRRDISYEQYF. The variable domain in full, with the rest retrieved from reference TRBV19 and TRBJ2-7, is DGGITQSPKYLFRKEGQNVTLSCEQNLNHDAMYWYRQDPGQGLRLIYYSQIVNDFQKGDIAEGYSVSREKKESFPLTVTSAQKNPTAFYLCASSRRDISYEQYFGPGTRLTVT.